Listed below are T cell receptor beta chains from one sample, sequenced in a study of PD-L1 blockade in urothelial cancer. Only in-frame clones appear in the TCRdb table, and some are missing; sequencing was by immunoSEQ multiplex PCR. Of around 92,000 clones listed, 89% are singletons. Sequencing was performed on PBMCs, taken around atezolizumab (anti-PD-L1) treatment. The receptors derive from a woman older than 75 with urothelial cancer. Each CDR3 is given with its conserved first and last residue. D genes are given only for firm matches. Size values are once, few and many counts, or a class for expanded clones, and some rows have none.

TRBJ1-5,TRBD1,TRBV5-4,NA,CASSLQGSNQPQHF,TGTGCCAGCAGCTTACAGGGGTCCAATCAGCCCCAGCATTTT
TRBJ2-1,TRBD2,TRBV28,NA,CASSSKLAGNNEQFF,TGTGCCAGCAGTTCGAAACTAGCGGGGAACAATGAGCAGTTCTTC
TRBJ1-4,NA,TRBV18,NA,CASSQTRIETGTNEKLFF,TGTGCCAGCTCACAAACCCGCATAGAGACAGGAACTAATGAAAAACTGTTTTTT
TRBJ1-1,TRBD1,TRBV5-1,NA,CASSLGTGAMNTEAFF,TGCGCCAGCAGCTTGGGGACAGGGGCCATGAACACTGAAGCTTTCTTT
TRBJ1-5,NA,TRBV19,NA,CASSINWAQPQHF,TGTGCCAGTAGTATAAACTGGGCTCAGCCCCAGCATTTT
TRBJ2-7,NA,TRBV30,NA,CAWSTGGTSYEQYF,TGTGCCTGGTCGACTGGGGGGACTTCCTACGAGCAGTACTTC
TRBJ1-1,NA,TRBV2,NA,CASVTGPMNTEAFF,TGTGCCAGCGTGACAGGACCCATGAACACTGAAGCTTTCTTT
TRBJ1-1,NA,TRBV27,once,CASSFREAVAEAFF,TGTGCCAGCAGTTTCAGGGAGGCGGTCGCTGAAGCTTTCTTT
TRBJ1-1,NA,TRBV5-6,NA,CASSPYGTSNTEAFF,TGTGCCAGCAGCCCCTATGGGACTTCCAACACTGAAGCTTTCTTT
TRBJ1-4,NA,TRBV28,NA,CASSFSPGQGLEKLFF,TGTGCCAGCAGTTTCTCCCCTGGACAAGGGCTGGAAAAACTGTTTTTT
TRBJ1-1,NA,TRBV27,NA,CASSSSTEEAFF,TGTGCCAGCAGTTCGTCAACAGAGGAAGCTTTCTTT